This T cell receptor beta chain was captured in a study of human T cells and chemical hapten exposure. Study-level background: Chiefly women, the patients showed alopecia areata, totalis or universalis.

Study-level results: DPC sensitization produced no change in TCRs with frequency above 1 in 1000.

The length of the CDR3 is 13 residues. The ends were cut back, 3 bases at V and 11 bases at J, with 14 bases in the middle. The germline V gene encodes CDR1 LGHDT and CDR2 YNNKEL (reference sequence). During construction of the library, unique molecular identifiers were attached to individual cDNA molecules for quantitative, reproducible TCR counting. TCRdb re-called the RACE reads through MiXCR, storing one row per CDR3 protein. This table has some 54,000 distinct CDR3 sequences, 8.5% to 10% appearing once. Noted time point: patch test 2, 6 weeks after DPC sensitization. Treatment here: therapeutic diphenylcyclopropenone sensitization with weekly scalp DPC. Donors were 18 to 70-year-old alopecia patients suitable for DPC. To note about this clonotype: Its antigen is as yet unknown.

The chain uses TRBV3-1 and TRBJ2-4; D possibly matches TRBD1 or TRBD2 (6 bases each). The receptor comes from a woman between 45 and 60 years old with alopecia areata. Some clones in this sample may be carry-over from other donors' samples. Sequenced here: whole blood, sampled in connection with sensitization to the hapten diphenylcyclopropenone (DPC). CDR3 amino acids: CASSQGGERVQYF. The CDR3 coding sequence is TGTGCCAGCAGCCAGGGGGGCGAAAGAGTTCAGTACTTC.